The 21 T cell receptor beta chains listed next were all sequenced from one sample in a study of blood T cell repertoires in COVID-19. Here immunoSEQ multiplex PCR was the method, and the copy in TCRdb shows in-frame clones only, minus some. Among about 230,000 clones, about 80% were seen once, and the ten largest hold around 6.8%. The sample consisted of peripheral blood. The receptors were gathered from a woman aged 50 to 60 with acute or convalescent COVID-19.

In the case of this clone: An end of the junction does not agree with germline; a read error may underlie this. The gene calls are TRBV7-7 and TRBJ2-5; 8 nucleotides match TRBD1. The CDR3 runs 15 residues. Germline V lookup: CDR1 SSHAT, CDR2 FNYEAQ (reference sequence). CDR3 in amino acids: CASSLGQGAGETQYF. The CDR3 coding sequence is TGTGCTAGCAGCTTGGGGCAGGGGGCCGGAGAGACCCAGTACTTC.

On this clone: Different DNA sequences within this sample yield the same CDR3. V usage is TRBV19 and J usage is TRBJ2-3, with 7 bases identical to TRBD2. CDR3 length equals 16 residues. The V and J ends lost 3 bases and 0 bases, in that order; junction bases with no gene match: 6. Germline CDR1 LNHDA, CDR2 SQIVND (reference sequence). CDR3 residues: CASSIRSGTSTDTQYF. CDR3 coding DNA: TGTGCCAGTAGTATCAGGAGCGGGACTAGCACAGATACGCAGTATTTT.

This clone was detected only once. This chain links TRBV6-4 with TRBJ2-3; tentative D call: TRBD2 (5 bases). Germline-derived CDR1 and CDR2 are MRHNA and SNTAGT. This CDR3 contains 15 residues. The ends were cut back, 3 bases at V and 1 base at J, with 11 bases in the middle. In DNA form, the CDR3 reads TGTGCCAGCAGTGATGAACTCGGGGGCACAGATACGCAGTATTTT. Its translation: CASSDELGGTDTQYF.

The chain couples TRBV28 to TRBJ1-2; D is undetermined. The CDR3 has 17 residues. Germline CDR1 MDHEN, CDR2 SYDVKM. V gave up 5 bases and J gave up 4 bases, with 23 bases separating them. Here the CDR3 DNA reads TGTGCCAGCAGTCTACCCTCCCACTCGGGAGTTCCCTATGGCTACACCTTC. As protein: CASSLPSHSGVPYGYTF.

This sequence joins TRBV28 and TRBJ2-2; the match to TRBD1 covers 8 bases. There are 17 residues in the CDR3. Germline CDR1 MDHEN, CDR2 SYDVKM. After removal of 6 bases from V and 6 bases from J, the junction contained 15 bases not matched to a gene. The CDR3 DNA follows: TGTGCCAGCAGGCCCCCGGACAGGGACCTCGGTCCCGGGGAGCTGTTTTTT. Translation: CASRPPDRDLGPGELFF.

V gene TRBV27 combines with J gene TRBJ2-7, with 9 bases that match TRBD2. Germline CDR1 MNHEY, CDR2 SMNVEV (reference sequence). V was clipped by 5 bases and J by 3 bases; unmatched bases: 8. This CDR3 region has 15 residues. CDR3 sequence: CASSRYAGGYYEQYF. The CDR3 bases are TGTGCCAGCAGTCGATACGCGGGAGGGTACTACGAGCAGTACTTC.

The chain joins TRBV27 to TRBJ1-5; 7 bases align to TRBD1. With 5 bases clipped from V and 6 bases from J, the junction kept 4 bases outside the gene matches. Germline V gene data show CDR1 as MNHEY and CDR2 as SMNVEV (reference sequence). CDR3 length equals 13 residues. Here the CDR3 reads CASSARGLQPQHF. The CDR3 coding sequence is TGTGCCAGCAGTGCGAGGGGGCTTCAGCCCCAGCATTTT.

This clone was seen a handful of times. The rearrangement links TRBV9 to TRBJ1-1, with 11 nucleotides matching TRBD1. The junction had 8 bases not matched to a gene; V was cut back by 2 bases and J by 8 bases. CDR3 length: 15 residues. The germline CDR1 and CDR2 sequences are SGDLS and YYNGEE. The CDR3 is CASSVGPGQGDEAFF. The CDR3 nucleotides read TGTGCCAGCAGCGTGGGACCGGGACAGGGGGACGAAGCTTTCTTT.

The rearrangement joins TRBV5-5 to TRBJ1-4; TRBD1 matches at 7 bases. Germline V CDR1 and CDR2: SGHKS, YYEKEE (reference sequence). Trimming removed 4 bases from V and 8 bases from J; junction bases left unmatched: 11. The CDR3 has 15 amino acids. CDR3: CASSRQTGMEEKLFF. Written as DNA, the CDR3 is TGTGCCAGCAGCCGCCAGACAGGGATGGAGGAAAAACTGTTTTTT.

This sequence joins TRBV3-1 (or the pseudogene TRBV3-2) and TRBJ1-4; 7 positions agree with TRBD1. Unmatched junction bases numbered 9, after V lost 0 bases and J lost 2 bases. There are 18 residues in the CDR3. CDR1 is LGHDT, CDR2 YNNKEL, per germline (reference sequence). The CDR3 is CASSQDHAGGSTNEKLFF. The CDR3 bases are TGTGCCAGCAGCCAAGATCATGCAGGGGGGAGCACTAATGAAAAACTGTTTTTT.

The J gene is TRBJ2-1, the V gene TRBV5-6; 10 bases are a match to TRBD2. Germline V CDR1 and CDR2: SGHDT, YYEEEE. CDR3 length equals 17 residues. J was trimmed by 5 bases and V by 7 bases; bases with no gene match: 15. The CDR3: CASGDSGRWGLNNEQFF. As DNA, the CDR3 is TGTGCCAGCGGGGATAGCGGGAGGTGGGGGCTAAACAATGAGCAGTTCTTC.

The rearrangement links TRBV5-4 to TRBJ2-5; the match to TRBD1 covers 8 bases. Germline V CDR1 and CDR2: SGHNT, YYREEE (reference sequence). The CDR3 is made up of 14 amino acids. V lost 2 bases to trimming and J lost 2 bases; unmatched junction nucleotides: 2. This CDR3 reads CASSFNRGQETQYF. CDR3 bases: TGTGCCAGCAGCTTTAACAGGGGGCAAGAGACCCAGTACTTC. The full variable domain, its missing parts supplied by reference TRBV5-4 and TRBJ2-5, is ETGVTQSPTHLIKTRGQQVTLRCSSQSGHNTVSWYQQALGQGPQFIFQYYREEENGRGNFPPRFSGLQFPNYSSELNVNALELDDSALYLCASSFNRGQETQYFGPGTRLLVL.

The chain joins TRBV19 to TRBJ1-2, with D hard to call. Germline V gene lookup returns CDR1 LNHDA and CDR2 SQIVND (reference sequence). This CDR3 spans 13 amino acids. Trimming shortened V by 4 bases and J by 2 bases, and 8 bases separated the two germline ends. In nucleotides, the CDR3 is TGTGCCAGTAGTACCTCCCAGAACTATGGCTACACCTTC. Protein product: CASSTSQNYGYTF.

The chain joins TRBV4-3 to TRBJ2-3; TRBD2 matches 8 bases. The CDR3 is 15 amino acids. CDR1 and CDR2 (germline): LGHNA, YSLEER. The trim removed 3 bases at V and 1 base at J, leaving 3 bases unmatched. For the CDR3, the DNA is TGCGCCAGCAGCCAGGGGCGGGGGGGCACAGATACGCAGTATTTT. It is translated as CASSQGRGGTDTQYF.

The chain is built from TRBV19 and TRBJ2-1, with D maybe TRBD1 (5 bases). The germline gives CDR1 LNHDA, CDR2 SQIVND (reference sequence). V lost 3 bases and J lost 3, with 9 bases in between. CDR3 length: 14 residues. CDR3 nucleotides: TGTGCCAGTAGTATGGGGCAGGGCTACAATGAGCAGTTCTTC. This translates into CASSMGQGYNEQFF.

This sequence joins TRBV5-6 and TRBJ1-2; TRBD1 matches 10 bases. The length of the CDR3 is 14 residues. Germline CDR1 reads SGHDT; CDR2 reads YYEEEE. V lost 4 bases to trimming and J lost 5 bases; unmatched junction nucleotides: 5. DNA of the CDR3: TGTGCCAGCAGCGACAGGGGGCTCTCGTATGGCTACACCTTC. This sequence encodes CASSDRGLSYGYTF.

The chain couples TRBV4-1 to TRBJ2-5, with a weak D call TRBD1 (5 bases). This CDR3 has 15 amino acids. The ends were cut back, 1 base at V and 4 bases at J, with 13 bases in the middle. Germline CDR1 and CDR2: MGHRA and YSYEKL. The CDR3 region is CASSQGQGLGETQYF. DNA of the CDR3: TGCGCCAGCAGCCAAGGGCAGGGCCTCGGAGAGACCCAGTACTTC.

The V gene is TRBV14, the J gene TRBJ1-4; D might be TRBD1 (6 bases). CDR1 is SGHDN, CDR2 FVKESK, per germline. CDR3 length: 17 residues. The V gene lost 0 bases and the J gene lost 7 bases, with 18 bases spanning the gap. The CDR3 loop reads CASSQDSFGRGREKLFF. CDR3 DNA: TGTGCCAGCAGCCAAGATTCGTTCGGCAGGGGACGTGAAAAACTGTTTTTT. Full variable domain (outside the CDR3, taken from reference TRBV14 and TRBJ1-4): EAGVTQFPSHSVIEKGQTVTLRCDPISGHDNLYWYRRVMGKEIKFLLHFVKESKQDESGMPNNRFLAERTGGTYSTLKVQPAELEDSGVYFCASSQDSFGRGREKLFFGSGTQLSVL.

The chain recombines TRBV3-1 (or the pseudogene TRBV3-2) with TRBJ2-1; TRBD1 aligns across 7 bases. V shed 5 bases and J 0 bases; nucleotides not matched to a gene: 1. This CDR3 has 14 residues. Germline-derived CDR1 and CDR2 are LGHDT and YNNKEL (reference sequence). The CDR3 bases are TGTGCCAGCAGCGGGACAGTCTCCTACAATGAGCAGTTCTTC. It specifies CASSGTVSYNEQFF.

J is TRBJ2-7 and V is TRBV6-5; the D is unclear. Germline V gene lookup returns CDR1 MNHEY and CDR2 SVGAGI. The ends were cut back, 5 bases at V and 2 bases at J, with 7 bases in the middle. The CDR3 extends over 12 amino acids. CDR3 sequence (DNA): TGTGCCAGCAGTCCCTTTCCCTACGAGCAGTACTTC. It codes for CASSPFPYEQYF.

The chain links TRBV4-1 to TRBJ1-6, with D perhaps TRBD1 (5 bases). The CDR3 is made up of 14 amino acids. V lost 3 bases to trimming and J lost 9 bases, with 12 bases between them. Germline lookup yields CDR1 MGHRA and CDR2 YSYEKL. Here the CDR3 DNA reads TGCGCCAGCAGCCACCGGGACTTTAGTTCACCCCTCCACTTT. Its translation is CASSHRDFSSPLHF.